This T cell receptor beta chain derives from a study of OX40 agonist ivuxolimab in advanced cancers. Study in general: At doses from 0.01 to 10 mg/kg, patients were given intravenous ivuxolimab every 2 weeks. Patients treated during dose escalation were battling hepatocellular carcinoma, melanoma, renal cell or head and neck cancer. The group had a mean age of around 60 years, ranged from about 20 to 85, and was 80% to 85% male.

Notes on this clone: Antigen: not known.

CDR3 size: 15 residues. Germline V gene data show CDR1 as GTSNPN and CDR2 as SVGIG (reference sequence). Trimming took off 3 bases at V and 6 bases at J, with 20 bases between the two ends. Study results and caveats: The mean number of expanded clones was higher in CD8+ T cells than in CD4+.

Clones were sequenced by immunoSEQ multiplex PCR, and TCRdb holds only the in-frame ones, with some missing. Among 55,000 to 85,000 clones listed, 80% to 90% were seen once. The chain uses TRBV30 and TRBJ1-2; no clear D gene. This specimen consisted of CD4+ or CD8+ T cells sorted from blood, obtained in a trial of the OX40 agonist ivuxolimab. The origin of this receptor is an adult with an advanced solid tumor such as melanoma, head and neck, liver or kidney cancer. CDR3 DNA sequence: TGTGCCTGGAGCCACCCACACATGGTTGGGAATGGCTACACCTTC. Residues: CAWSHPHMVGNGYTF.